This T cell receptor (beta chain) is from a study of cytomegalovirus exposure and HLA in healthy donors. Turning to the study itself: An early release of data contained about 85 million unique TCRs, which came from HLA-typed donors.

General study results and limits: Looking again later, the authors saw that most CMV-associated TCR beta chains seemed HLA-restricted. TCR sequences were mostly rare, though some public TCRs occurred in many donors.

The CDR3 is made up of 16 amino acids. Points on this clone: The antigen is not known.

Researchers ran the PCR with 60 Vbeta and 13 Jbeta primers. The table came from immunoSEQ multiplex PCR; TCRdb's copy has only in-frame clones and leaves some out. This table has under 150,000 clones, approximately 68% appearing once. The TCR comes from a man younger than 45 in good health and CMV-seropositive. The V gene is TRBV21-1, the J gene TRBJ2-1; TRBD1, the D gene given by the table, was not confirmed from the DNA. TRBV21-1 is a pseudogene segment. Sequencing was carried out using PBMCs. The CDR3 loop is CASSKRRNSTYNEQFF. The CDR3 nucleotides read TGTGCCAGCAGCAAACGCCGTAACAGTACCTACAATGAGCAGTTCTTC.